The clone carrying this T cell receptor (beta chain) was counted only a few times. The antigen remains unidentified. Trimming left V 1 base short and J 2 bases short, with 12 bases between. CDR3 length: 15 amino acids. CDR1 and CDR2 (germline): SEHNR, FQNEAQ (reference sequence). TCRdb used MiXCR to reprocess the reads, holding one entry per CDR3 protein. The sample lists some 270,000 distinct CDR3 sequences, about 15% seen once, with around half in the top ten. The sample originates from a study of T cell repertoires in cytomegalovirus infection. Study-level information: It was the public TCR beta signatures that indicated both CMV infection and matching HLA type. Study-level results: There were carriers of CMV plus the relevant HLA, and cumulative public TCR beta family frequency identified them. The ex vivo response was dominated by HLA-C-restricted CMV-specific TCR beta clonotypes.

The sequence was obtained from a human donor in good health (CMV status not recorded). Some clones in this sample may be carry-over from other donors' samples. The chain couples TRBV7-9 to TRBJ2-7; TRBD2 might be the D (5 bases). The specimen was CD8+ T cells from PBMCs. The CDR3 reads CASSLGPGITYEQYF. CDR3 in DNA: TGTGCCAGCAGCTTAGGGCCGGGGATTACCTACGAGCAGTACTTC.